This T cell receptor (beta chain) was found in a study of brain T cells in children with intractable seizures. Study results and limitations: Pre-surgery blood may have been undersampled, hiding some clones. Viral specificity was inferred only from CDR3 similarity; HCMV serostatus was unknown.

Described time point: blood from clinic visit 5 months post-surgery; TSC patient then seizure free. The sequenced cases were selected for having the highest brain T cell transcript signatures. Patients received at least one anti-epileptic drug before surgery. Notes on this clone: Its matching antigen is unknown.

The assay was immunoSEQ multiplex PCR, and TCRdb's table has in-frame clones only and misses some. The sample comprises about 340,000 clones, 93% of which are singletons, and 5.5% to 6% rests with the top ten. The ends lost 8 bases at V and 3 bases at J; junction bases unmatched: 21. Germline values: CDR1 SNHLY, CDR2 FYNNEI. The CDR3 has 19 amino acids. Source: peripheral blood, taken approximately 5 months after surgery. The V call is TRBV2, the J call TRBJ2-7; 11 bases align to TRBD1. The clonotype was recovered from a boy under three years old with tuberous sclerosis and intractable seizures. The CDR3 reads CASLHNRDRGDRGLYEQYF. The CDR3 DNA is TGTGCCAGCCTCCACAACCGGGACAGGGGGGACCGGGGACTCTACGAGCAGTACTTC.